Listed here is a single T cell receptor beta chain. Clones were sequenced by immunoSEQ multiplex PCR, and TCRdb holds only the in-frame ones, with some missing. This sample has fewer than 350,000 clones, with roughly 90% found just once. This entry comes from a study of cytomegalovirus exposure and HLA in healthy donors. After removal of 6 bases from V and 4 bases from J, the junction contained 8 bases not matched to a gene. CDR3 size: 15 residues. Germline V gene lookup returns CDR1 SNHLY and CDR2 FYNNEI. The receptor was derived from a woman younger than 30 in good health and CMV-seronegative. The chain couples TRBV2 to TRBJ1-3; 8 positions match TRBD1. Sequencing was carried out using PBMCs. This CDR3 is CASRIGQGSGNTIYF. The CDR3 nucleotides are TGTGCCAGCAGAATAGGACAGGGCTCCGGAAACACCATATATTTT.